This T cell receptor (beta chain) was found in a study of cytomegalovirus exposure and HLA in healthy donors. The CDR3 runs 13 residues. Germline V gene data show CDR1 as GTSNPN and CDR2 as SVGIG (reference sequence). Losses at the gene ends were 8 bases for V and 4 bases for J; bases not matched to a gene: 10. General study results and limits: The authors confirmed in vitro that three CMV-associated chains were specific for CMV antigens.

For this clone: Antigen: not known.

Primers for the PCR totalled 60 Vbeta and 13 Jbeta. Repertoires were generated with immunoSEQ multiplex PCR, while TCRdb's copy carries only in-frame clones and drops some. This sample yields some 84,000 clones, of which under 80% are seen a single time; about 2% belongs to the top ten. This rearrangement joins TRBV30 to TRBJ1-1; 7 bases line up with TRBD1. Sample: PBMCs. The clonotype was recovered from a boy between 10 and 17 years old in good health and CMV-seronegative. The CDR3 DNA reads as TGTGCCATACGACAGGGAGGATCCACTGAAGCTTTCTTT. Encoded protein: CAIRQGGSTEAFF.